The rows below give T cell receptor beta chains drawn from one sample of a study of control samples from healthy donors and cancer patients. Data came from immunoSEQ multiplex PCR; TCRdb stores just in-frame clones and leaves some out. The ten most abundant clones cover 2.2% of a sample with 150,000 to 200,000 clones. Material: blood. The receptors shown here come from a woman in her 30s in good health. The CDR3 runs from the conserved cysteine through the conserved F or W. Fields, in order: V gene, J gene, D gene, CDR3 protein, CDR3 DNA. A D gene is named only where the DNA matches it firmly.

V: TRBV9
J: TRBJ2-7
D: -
CDR3: CASSPAGEGDEQYF
DNA: TGTGCCAGCAGCCCCGCTGGAGAGGGGGACGAGCAGTACTTC

V: TRBV18
J: TRBJ2-7
D: -
CDR3: CASSPLGSYEQYF
DNA: TGTGCCAGCTCACCGTTAGGGTCCTACGAGCAGTACTTC

V: TRBV5-4
J: TRBJ2-4
D: -
CDR3: CASSLEGQMGRNIQYF
DNA: TGTGCCAGCAGCTTGGAGGGCCAAATGGGGAGAAACATTCAGTACTTC

V: TRBV7-6
J: TRBJ1-3
D: -
CDR3: CASSLGNTIYF
DNA: TGTGCCAGCAGCCTGGGAAACACCATATATTTT

V: TRBV27
J: TRBJ2-7
D: TRBD1
CDR3: CASSLGQSAYEQYF
DNA: TGTGCCAGCAGTTTGGGACAGTCTGCCTACGAGCAGTACTTC

V: TRBV6-5
J: TRBJ1-4
D: TRBD1
CDR3: CASASDRGRNEKLFF
DNA: TGTGCCAGCGCTTCAGACAGGGGGCGGAATGAAAAACTGTTTTTT

V: TRBV29-1
J: TRBJ1-1
D: -
CDR3: CSARREINTEAFF
DNA: TGCAGCGCTCGGAGGGAGATCAACACTGAAGCTTTCTTT

V: TRBV4-2
J: TRBJ1-2
D: -
CDR3: CASSPDGTRNYGYTF
DNA: TGTGCCAGCAGCCCCGATGGGACCCGAAACTATGGCTACACCTTC

V: TRBV9
J: TRBJ1-6
D: TRBD1
CDR3: CASSPTWTGNSPLHF
DNA: TGTGCCAGCAGCCCGACGTGGACAGGGAATTCACCCCTCCACTTT

V: TRBV7-2
J: TRBJ1-5
D: -
CDR3: CASSPRLAAQPQHF
DNA: TGTGCCAGCAGCCCGAGACTGGCCGCTCAGCCCCAGCATTTT

V: TRBV7-2
J: TRBJ1-6
D: -
CDR3: CASSRRNSPLHF
DNA: TGTGCCAGCAGCCGACGTAATTCACCCCTCCACTTT

V: TRBV28
J: TRBJ1-4
D: -
CDR3: CASSLWDEEEKLFF
DNA: TGTGCCAGCAGTTTATGGGACGAGGAGGAAAAACTGTTTTTT

V: TRBV4-1
J: TRBJ2-7
D: -
CDR3: CASSQETTPSTEQYF
DNA: TGCGCCAGCAGCCAAGAAACCACCCCGAGCACCGAGCAGTACTTC

V: TRBV5-1
J: TRBJ1-1
D: -
CDR3: CASSRDTEAFF
DNA: TGCGCCAGCAGCCGGGACACTGAAGCTTTCTTT

V: TRBV5-1
J: TRBJ2-5
D: TRBD2
CDR3: CASSGGQETQYF
DNA: TGCGCCAGTAGCGGGGGCCAAGAGACCCAGTACTTC

V: TRBV5-4
J: TRBJ2-3
D: -
CDR3: CASSLNSVSTDTQYF
DNA: TGTGCCAGCAGCTTGAATTCAGTTAGCACAGATACGCAGTATTTT

V: TRBV25-1
J: TRBJ1-2
D: -
CDR3: CASSFSDYGYTF
DNA: TGTGCCAGCAGTTTCTCCGACTATGGCTACACCTTC

V: TRBV6-6
J: TRBJ1-1
D: -
CDR3: CASSYSNLNTEAFF
DNA: TGTGCCAGCAGTTACTCGAACCTGAACACTGAAGCTTTCTTT

V: TRBV4-1
J: TRBJ1-1
D: TRBD1
CDR3: CASSQLGGQRAFF
DNA: TGCGCCAGCAGCCAGCTGGGGGGACAGCGTGCTTTCTTT

V: TRBV27
J: TRBJ2-1
D: TRBD1
CDR3: CASSPTGYSYNEQFF
DNA: TGTGCCAGCAGTCCGACAGGGTACTCCTACAATGAGCAGTTCTTC

V: TRBV29-1
J: TRBJ1-1
D: TRBD1
CDR3: CSVNPRGRGMVNTEAFF
DNA: TGCAGCGTCAACCCCAGGGGGCGCGGAATGGTGAACACTGAAGCTTTCTTT

V: TRBV20-1
J: TRBJ2-7
D: -
CDR3: CSARERYEQYF
DNA: TGCAGTGCCCGGGAGAGATACGAGCAGTACTTC

V: TRBV19
J: TRBJ2-1
D: -
CDR3: CASSIGLYLNEQFF
DNA: TGTGCCAGTAGTATAGGCCTGTACCTCAATGAGCAGTTCTTC

V: TRBV7-3
J: TRBJ1-5
D: -
CDR3: CASSLLKTGGYNQPQHF
DNA: TGTGCCAGCAGCTTACTAAAGACCGGGGGATACAATCAGCCCCAGCATTTT

V: TRBV2
J: TRBJ1-2
D: TRBD1
CDR3: CASPRDRDSSTSGYTF
DNA: TGTGCCAGTCCCCGGGACAGGGACTCATCGACGTCCGGCTACACCTTC

V: TRBV6-6
J: TRBJ1-1
D: -
CDR3: CAGGTDTEAFF
DNA: TGTGCCGGGGGAACGGACACTGAAGCTTTCTTT